The sample holds a few counts of the clone carrying this T cell receptor (beta chain). Its antigen is not identified. Other DNA sequences of this sample code for an identical CDR3. The entry originates in a study of CD8+ T cells in alopecia areata. CDR3 length: 11 residues. Trimming took 6 bases from V and 1 from J, leaving 4 bases between them. The germline CDR1 and CDR2 sequences are SEHNR and FQNEAQ (reference sequence). Study-level findings and limits: Normal scalp had lower clonality than lesional scalp, with alopecia totalis/universalis lesions showing this most strongly.

RNA was extracted and reverse transcribed into cDNA as the sequencing template. Here immunoSEQ multiplex PCR was the method, and the copy in TCRdb shows in-frame clones only, minus some. The table shows approximately 150,000 clones, with around two thirds occurring only once. The TCR comes from a human donor in good health. This sequence joins TRBV7-9 and TRBJ2-7; D remains ambiguous. Sequencing input: CD8+ T cells sorted from blood. The CDR3 is CASSLSYEQYF. In nucleotides, the CDR3 is TGTGCCAGCAGTTTATCCTACGAGCAGTACTTC. The full variable domain, in which reference TRBV7-9 and TRBJ2-7 provide the parts outside the CDR3, is DTGVSQNPRHKITKRGQNVTFRCDPISEHNRLYWYRQTLGQGPEFLTYFQNEAQLEKSRLLSDRFSAERPKGSFSTLEIQRTEQGDSAMYLCASSLSYEQYFGPGTRLTVT.